The 18 T cell receptor beta chains reported below all come from one sample, sequenced in a study of shared clonotypes between healthy human individuals. CD45RO-negative cells were positively selected for CCR7, leaving out terminally differentiated effector memory CD45RA+ cells. The assay was immunoSEQ multiplex PCR, and TCRdb's table has in-frame clones only and misses some. The table has approximately 1.9 million clones, 93% seen once. Sequences were obtained from naive CD8+ T cells from PBMCs. The source of these receptors is a young man in good health. Some clones in this sample may be carry-over from other donors' samples.

V is TRBV15 and J is TRBJ2-3; D might be TRBD2 (5 bases). The germline CDR1 and CDR2 sequences are LNHNV and YYDKDF (reference sequence). This CDR3 comprises 16 residues. Trimming cost V 0 bases and J 5 bases, with 15 bases left between them. DNA of the CDR3: TGTGCCACCAGCAGAGATTTGACGGTTGGGAGAGATACGCAGTATTTT. Protein product: CATSRDLTVGRDTQYF.

This sequence joins TRBV19 and TRBJ2-3; unclear D gene. V was trimmed by 2 bases and J by 2 bases, leaving 8 bases between them. Germline lookup yields CDR1 LNHDA and CDR2 SQIVND (reference sequence). The CDR3 extends over 14 amino acids. The CDR3 loop is CASSIWQLTDTQYF. Written as DNA, the CDR3 is TGTGCCAGTAGTATATGGCAGCTCACAGATACGCAGTATTTT.

This CDR3 is CASSLVVAGTQETQYF. The CDR3 bases are TGTGCCAGCAGCTTAGTTGTAGCGGGGACTCAAGAGACCCAGTACTTC. The rearrangement joins TRBV7-2 to TRBJ2-5; 8 nucleotides agree with TRBD2. Germline values: CDR1 SGHTA, CDR2 FQGNSA. V dropped 1 base and J dropped 2; count of bases not matched to a gene: 6. This CDR3 has 16 amino acids.

This rearrangement joins TRBV30 to TRBJ1-1; 7 bases fit TRBD1. CDR3 length: 12 residues. Trimming at V came to 2 bases and at J to 11 bases, leaving 8 bases not matched to a gene. Looked up from germline, CDR1 is GTSNPN and CDR2 is SVGIG (reference sequence). The CDR3 coding sequence is TGTGCCTGGAGTAAGGGGGCTTTTGATGCTTTCTTT. Residues: CAWSKGAFDAFF.

The rearrangement joins TRBV27 to TRBJ2-3; D is uncertain. Per the germline V gene, CDR1 is MNHEY and CDR2 is SMNVEV (reference sequence). Trimming took off 7 bases at V and 3 bases at J, with 14 bases between the two ends. The CDR3 covers 14 residues. CDR3 sequence: CASTSVGITDTQYF. DNA of the CDR3: TGTGCCAGCACGTCCGTGGGCATAACAGATACGCAGTATTTT.

This clone was seen once. The chain links TRBV6-5 to TRBJ1-1; 7 bases fit TRBD1. Germline loops: CDR1 MNHEY, CDR2 SVGAGI. Germline trimming cut 6 bases from V and 0 bases from J; bases unmatched to any gene: 4. This CDR3 is built from 14 residues. The CDR3 is CASSHRGMNTEAFF. The CDR3, as DNA: TGTGCCAGCAGCCACAGGGGAATGAACACTGAAGCTTTCTTT.

The J gene is TRBJ2-7, the V gene TRBV11-2; 9 nucleotides align to TRBD1. V lost 0 bases to trimming and J lost 6 bases; unmatched junction nucleotides: 12. Germline-derived CDR1 and CDR2 are SGHAT and FQNNGV. This CDR3 comprises 17 residues. CDR3: CASSLEWGTGIWGEQYF. The CDR3 DNA is TGTGCCAGCAGCTTAGAATGGGGGACAGGGATTTGGGGCGAGCAGTACTTC.

Notes on this clone: Other nucleotide sequences in the sample specify the same CDR3. This chain uses TRBV7-9 with TRBJ1-1, with 9 bases aligning to TRBD1. The CDR3 has 13 residues. V lost 5 bases, J lost 6 bases, and 4 bases stayed unmatched. CDR1 and CDR2 from the germline V gene are SEHNR and FQNEAQ (reference sequence). CDR3 protein: CASSGGTGPEAFF. In DNA form, the CDR3 reads TGTGCCAGCAGCGGAGGGACAGGGCCTGAAGCTTTCTTT.

The J gene is TRBJ2-5, the V gene TRBV7-8; TRBD1 might be the D (5 bases). Trimming took 1 base from V and 3 from J, leaving 15 bases between them. Germline-derived CDR1 and CDR2 are SGHVS and FQNEAQ. CDR3 length: 16 residues. The CDR3 protein is CASSLVGRSGKETQYF. The CDR3 nucleotides are TGTGCCAGCAGCTTAGTCGGCCGGTCAGGGAAAGAGACCCAGTACTTC.

J is TRBJ2-6 and V is TRBV18; D is perhaps TRBD2 (7 bases). Germline V CDR1 and CDR2: KGHSH, LQKENI. The CDR3 has 18 amino acids. Trimming pared 3 bases from V and 1 base from J, leaving 16 bases between. The CDR3 bases are TGTGCCAGCTCACCTCTCGGGGGGCGGATTTCTGGGGCCAACGTCCTGACTTTC. As protein: CASSPLGGRISGANVLTF.

The genes are TRBV5-1 and TRBJ1-1; no definite D call. CDR3 size: 13 residues. CDR1 SGHRS and CDR2 YFSETQ come from the germline V gene. The V and J ends lost 3 bases and 7 bases respectively, with 13 bases between them. The CDR3 DNA reads TGCGCCAGCAGCTCTTTTAAGCCGGATGAAGCTTTCTTT. Translated, it gives CASSSFKPDEAFF.

V and J are TRBV29-1 and TRBJ1-2, with unresolved D. Trimming shortened V by 6 bases and J by 7 bases, and 12 bases separated the two germline ends. In germline, CDR1 is SQVTM, CDR2 ANQGSEA. The CDR3 contains 11 residues. The CDR3 spells CSVPTELGYTF. CDR3 coding DNA: TGCAGCGTCCCGACGGAGCTTGGCTACACCTTC. Variable domain in full (rest from reference TRBV29-1 and TRBJ1-2): SAVISQKPSRDICQRGTSLTIQCQVDSQVTMMFWYRQQPGQSLTLIATANQGSEATYESGFVIDKFPISRPNLTFSTLTVSNMSPEDSSIYLCSVPTELGYTFGSGTRLTVV.

The rearrangement uses TRBV6-1 and TRBJ1-1; perhaps TRBD1 as D (5 bases). This CDR3 is 14 amino acids long. In germline, CDR1 is MNHNS, CDR2 SASEGT. V shed 1 base and J shed 6 bases, with 12 bases lying between them. The CDR3 DNA follows: TGTGCCAGCAGTGAAGTGTCGCAGGGCCCTGAAGCTTTCTTT. Translated, it gives CASSEVSQGPEAFF.

The V gene is TRBV11-2, the J gene TRBJ1-4, with D hard to call. Trimming took off 3 bases at V and 0 bases at J, with 2 bases between the two ends. This CDR3 is built from 13 residues. Looked up from germline, CDR1 is SGHAT and CDR2 is FQNNGV. CDR3 sequence (DNA): TGTGCCAGCAGCTTTGCAACTAATGAAAAACTGTTTTTT. This translates into CASSFATNEKLFF.

The chain couples TRBV7-8 to TRBJ2-1, with D tentatively TRBD1 or TRBD2 (5 bases each). The V end lost 3 bases, the J end lost 0 bases, and 9 bases lay between the germline ends. This CDR3 comprises 15 residues. The germline V gene encodes CDR1 SGHVS and CDR2 FQNEAQ. DNA of the CDR3: TGTGCCAGCAGCTTGGTGGGGGTCTCCTACAATGAGCAGTTCTTC. Translation: CASSLVGVSYNEQFF.

The chain recombines TRBV14 with TRBJ2-6; 8 bases line up with TRBD1. The germline V gene encodes CDR1 SGHDN and CDR2 FVKESK. This CDR3 spans 17 amino acids. The V segment lost 3 bases and the J segment 0 bases; nucleotides outside the gene matches: 4. This CDR3 is CASSHGQGYSGANVLTF. Here the CDR3 DNA reads TGTGCCAGCAGCCACGGACAGGGATACTCTGGGGCCAACGTCCTGACTTTC.

In its sample, this clone was seen a few times. The chain couples TRBV11-2 to TRBJ1-1; tentative D call: TRBD1 (5 bases). The CDR3 is made up of 14 amino acids. The ends were cut back, 5 bases at V and 2 bases at J, with 12 bases in the middle. The germline V gene encodes CDR1 SGHAT and CDR2 FQNNGV. The chain's CDR3 is CASSLYGHNTEAFF. The CDR3 DNA follows: TGTGCCAGCAGCCTTTACGGACACAACACTGAAGCTTTCTTT. Variable domain in full (rest from reference TRBV11-2 and TRBJ1-1): EAGVAQSPRYKIIEKRQSVAFWCNPISGHATLYWYQQILGQGPKLLIQFQNNGVVDDSQLPKDRFSAERLKGVDSTLKIQPAKLEDSAVYLCASSLYGHNTEAFFGQGTRLTVV.

The gene calls are TRBV5-4 and TRBJ2-3; tentatively, D is TRBD2 (6 bases). The CDR3 contains 17 residues. Germline V CDR1 and CDR2: SGHNT, YYREEE (reference sequence). V was cut by 0 bases and J by 0 bases, with 14 bases left in between. The CDR3 region is CASSLAVADPSTDTQYF. CDR3 nucleotides: TGTGCCAGCAGCTTGGCGGTAGCGGACCCTAGCACAGATACGCAGTATTTT.